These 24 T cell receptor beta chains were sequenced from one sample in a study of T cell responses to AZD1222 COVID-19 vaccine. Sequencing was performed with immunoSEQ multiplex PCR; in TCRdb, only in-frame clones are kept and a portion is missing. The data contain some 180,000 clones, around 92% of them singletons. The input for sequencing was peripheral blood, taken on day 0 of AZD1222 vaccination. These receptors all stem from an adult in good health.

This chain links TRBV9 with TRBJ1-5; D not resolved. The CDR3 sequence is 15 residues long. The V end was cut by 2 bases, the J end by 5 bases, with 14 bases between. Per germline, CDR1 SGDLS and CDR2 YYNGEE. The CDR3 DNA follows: TGTGCCAGCAGCGTCGGCACGGGAGAGTATCAGCCCCAGCATTTT. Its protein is CASSVGTGEYQPQHF.

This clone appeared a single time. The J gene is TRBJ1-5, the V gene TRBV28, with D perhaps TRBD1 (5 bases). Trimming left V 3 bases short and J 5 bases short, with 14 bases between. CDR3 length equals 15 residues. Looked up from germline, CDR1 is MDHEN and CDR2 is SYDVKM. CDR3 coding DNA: TGTGCCAGCAGTTTGCGGGGCCGGGGGTATCAGCCCCAGCATTTT. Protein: CASSLRGRGYQPQHF.

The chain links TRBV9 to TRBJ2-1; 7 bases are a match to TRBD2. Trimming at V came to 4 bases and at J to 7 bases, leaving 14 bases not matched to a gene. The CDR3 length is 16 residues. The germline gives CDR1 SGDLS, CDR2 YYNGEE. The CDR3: CASSTRTSRMGNEQFF. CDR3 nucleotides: TGTGCCAGCAGCACCCGGACTAGTCGGATGGGGAATGAGCAGTTCTTC.

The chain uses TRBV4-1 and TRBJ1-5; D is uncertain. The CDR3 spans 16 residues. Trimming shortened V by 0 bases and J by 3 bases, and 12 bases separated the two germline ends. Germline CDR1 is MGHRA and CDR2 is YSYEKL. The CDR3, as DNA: TGCGCCAGCAGCCAAGATCCGAACAGAAACAATCAGCCCCAGCATTTT. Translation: CASSQDPNRNNQPQHF.

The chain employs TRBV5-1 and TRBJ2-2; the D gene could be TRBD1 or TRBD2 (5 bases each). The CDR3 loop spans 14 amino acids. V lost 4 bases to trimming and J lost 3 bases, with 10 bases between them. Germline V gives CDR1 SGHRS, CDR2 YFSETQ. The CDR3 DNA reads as TGCGCCAGCAGCGCACGAGGGGACACCGGGGAGCTGTTTTTT. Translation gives CASSARGDTGELFF.

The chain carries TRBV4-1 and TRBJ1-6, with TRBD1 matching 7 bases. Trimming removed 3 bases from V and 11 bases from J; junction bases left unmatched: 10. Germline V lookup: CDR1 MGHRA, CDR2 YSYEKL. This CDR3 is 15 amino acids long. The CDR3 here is CASSHAGGPRPPLHF. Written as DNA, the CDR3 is TGCGCCAGCAGCCATGCAGGGGGTCCCAGGCCACCCCTCCACTTT.

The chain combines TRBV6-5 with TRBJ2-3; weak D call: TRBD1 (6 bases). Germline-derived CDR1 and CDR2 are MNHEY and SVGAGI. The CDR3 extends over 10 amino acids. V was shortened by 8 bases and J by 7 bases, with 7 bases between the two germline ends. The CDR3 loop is CASGDNTQYF. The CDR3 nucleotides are TGTGCCAGCGGGGACAATACGCAGTATTTT.

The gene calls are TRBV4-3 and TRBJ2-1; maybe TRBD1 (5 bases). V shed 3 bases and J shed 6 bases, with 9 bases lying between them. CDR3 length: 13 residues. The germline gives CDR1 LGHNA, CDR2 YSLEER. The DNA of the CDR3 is TGCGCCAGCAGCCAGTTCAGGGCCAATGAGCAGTTCTTC. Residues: CASSQFRANEQFF.

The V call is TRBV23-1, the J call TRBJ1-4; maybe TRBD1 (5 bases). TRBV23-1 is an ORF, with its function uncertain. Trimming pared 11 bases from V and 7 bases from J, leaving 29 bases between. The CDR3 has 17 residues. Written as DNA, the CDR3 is TGCGCCCACCGAGGCGAAAAGGGGATTCTGCGTCTTGAAAAACTGTTTTTT. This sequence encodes CAHRGEKGILRLEKLFF.

The CDR3 DNA reads TGTGCCAGCAGTACGGGGACTGGGGAGACCCAGTACTTC. Translated: CASSTGTGETQYF. This chain links TRBV6-5 with TRBJ2-5, with D possibly TRBD2 on 6 matching bases. Between the trimmed V and J ends, which lost 5 bases and 5 bases, there was a span of 12 bases. This CDR3 comprises 13 residues. CDR1 and CDR2 from the germline V gene are MNHEY and SVGAGI.

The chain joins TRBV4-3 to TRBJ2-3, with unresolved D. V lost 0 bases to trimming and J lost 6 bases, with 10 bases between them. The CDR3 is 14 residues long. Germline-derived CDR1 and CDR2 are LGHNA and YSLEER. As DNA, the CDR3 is TGCGCCAGCAGCCAAGAAGGCAGGTACGATACGCAGTATTTT. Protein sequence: CASSQEGRYDTQYF.

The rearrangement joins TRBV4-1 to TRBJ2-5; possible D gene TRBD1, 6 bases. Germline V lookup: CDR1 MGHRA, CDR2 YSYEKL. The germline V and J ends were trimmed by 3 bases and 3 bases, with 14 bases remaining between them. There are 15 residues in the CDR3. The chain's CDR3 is CASSHGSNREETQYF. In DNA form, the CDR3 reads TGCGCCAGCAGCCACGGATCCAACAGGGAAGAGACCCAGTACTTC.

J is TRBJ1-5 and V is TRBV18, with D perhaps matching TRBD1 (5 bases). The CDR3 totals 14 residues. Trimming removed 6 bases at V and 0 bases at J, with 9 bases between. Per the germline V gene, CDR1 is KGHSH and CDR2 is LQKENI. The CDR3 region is CASSDTNSNQPQHF. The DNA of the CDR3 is TGTGCCAGCTCGGACACTAATAGCAATCAGCCCCAGCATTTT.

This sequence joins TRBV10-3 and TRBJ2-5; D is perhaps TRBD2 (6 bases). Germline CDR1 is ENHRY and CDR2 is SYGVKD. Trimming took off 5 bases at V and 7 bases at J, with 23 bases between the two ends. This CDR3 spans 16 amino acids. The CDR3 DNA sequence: TGTGCCATCAGTAGCTTGCGGGAAGAACTGAGAGGGACCCAGTACTTC. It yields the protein CAISSLREELRGTQYF.

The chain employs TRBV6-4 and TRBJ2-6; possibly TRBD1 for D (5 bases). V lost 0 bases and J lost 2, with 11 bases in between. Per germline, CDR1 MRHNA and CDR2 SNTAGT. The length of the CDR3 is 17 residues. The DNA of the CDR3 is TGTGCCAGCAGTGACTCGAATCGCAGGGCTGGGGCCAACGTCCTGACTTTC. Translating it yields CASSDSNRRAGANVLTF.

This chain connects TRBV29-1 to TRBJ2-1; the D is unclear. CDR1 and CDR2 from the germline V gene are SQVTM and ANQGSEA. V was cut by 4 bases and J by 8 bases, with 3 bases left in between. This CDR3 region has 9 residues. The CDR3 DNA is TGCAGCGTTGGCGATGAGCAGTTCTTC. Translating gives CSVGDEQFF.

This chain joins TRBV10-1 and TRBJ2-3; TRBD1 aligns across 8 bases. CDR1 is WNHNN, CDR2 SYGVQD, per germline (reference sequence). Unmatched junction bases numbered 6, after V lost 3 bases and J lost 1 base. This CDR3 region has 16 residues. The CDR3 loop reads CASSDRDRRGTDTQYF. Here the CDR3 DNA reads TGCGCCAGCAGTGACCGGGACAGGAGGGGCACAGATACGCAGTATTTT.

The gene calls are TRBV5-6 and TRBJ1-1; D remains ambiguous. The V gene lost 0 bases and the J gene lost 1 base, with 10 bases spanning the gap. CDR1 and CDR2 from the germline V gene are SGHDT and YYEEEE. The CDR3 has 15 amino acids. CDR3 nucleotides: TGTGCCAGCAGCTTGGGACGCCGGGGGAACACTGAAGCTTTCTTT. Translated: CASSLGRRGNTEAFF.

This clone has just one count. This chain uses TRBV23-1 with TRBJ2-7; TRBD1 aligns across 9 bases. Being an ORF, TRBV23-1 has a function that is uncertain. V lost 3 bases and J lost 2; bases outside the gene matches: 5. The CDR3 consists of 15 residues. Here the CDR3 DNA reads TGCGCCAGCAGTCACCTCGGGACAGGGACCTACGAGCAGTACTTC. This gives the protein CASSHLGTGTYEQYF.

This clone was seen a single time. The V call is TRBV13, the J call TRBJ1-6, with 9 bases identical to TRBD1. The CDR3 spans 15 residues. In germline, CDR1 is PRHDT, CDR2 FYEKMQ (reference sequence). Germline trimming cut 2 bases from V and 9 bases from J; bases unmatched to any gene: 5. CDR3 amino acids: CASSLRQGDRSPLHF. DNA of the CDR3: TGTGCCAGCAGCTTACGACAGGGGGATCGTTCACCCCTCCACTTT.

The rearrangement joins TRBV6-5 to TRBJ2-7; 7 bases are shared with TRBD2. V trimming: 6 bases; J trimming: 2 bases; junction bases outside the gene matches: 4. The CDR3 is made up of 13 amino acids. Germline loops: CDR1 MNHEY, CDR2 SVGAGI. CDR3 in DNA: TGTGCCAGCAGCCCGGGACTAACCTACGAGCAGTACTTC. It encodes CASSPGLTYEQYF.

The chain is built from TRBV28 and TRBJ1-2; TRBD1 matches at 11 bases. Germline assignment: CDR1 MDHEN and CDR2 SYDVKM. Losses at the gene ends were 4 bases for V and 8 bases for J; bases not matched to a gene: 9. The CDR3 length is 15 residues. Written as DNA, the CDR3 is TGTGCCAGCAGTTCCGGACAGGGGGCAACGTGGGGCTACACCTTC. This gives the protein CASSSGQGATWGYTF.

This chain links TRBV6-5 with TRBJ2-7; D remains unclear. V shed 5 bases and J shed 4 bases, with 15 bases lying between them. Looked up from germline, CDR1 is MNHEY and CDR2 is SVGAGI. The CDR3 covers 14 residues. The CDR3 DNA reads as TGTGCCAGCAGTCCGGGCCCTGATCCTTACGAGCAGTACTTC. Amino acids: CASSPGPDPYEQYF.

This CDR3 reads CASSPIGQGGLFF. CDR3 nucleotide sequence: TGTGCCAGCAGCCCAATCGGACAGGGGGGCTTGTTCTTC. The V gene is TRBV3-1 (or the pseudogene TRBV3-2), the J gene TRBJ2-1; 10 bases fit TRBD1. V shed 4 bases and J 15 bases; nucleotides not matched to a gene: 9. CDR3 size: 13 residues. Looked up from germline, CDR1 is LGHDT and CDR2 is YNNKEL (reference sequence).